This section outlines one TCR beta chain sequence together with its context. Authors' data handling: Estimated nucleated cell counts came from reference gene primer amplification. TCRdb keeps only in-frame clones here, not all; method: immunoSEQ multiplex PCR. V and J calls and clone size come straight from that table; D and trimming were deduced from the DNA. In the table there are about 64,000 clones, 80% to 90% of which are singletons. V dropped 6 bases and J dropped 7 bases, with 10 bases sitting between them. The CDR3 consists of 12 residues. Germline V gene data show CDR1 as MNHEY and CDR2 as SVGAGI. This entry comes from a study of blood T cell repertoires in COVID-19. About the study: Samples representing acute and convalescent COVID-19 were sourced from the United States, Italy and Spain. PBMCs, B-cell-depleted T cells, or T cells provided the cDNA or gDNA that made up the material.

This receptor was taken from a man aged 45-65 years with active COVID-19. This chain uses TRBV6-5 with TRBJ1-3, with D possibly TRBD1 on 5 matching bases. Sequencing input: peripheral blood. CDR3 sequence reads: CASSPRGNTIYF. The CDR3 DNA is TGTGCCAGCAGCCCGCGGGGGAACACCATATATTTT.